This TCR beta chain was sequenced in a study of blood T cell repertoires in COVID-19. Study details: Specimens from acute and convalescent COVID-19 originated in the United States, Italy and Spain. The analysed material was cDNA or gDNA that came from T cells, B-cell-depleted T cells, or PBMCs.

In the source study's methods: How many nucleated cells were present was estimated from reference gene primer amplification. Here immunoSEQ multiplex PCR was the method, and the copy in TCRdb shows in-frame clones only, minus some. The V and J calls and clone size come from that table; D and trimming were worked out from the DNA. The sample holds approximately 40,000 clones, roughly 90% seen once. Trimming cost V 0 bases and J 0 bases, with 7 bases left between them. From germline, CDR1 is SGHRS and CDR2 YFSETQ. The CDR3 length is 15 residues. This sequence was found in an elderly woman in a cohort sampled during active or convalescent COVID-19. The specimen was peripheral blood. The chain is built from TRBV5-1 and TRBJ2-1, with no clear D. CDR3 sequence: CASSLDSGSYNEQFF. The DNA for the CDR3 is TGCGCCAGCAGCTTGGACTCGGGCTCCTACAATGAGCAGTTCTTC.